This record looks at one T cell receptor (beta chain) sequence and its context. As yet, its antigen is unknown. This sample was included in a study of T cell repertoires in cytomegalovirus infection. The wider study: Epitope selection comprised recently identified HLA-C-restricted CMV epitopes and well-studied HLA-B-restricted CMV epitopes. CMV infection and matching HLA type were both indicated by public TCR beta signatures. Whole-study results and caveats: HLA-C-restricted CMV clonotypes gave the most frequent clonotype in two of eight donors. Individuals carrying CMV plus the relevant HLA were identified by cumulative frequency of public TCR beta families.

CDR3 size: 14 residues. The V and J ends lost 7 bases and 9 bases, in that order; junction bases with no gene match: 12. Germline CDR1 reads MNHNY; CDR2 reads SVGAGI (reference sequence). TCRdb reanalysed the reads using MiXCR and keeps one entry per CDR3 protein. Seen here are hundreds of thousands of distinct CDR3 sequences, roughly 36% observed once, and the top ten hold around a sixth. The TCR was taken from a human donor in good health (CMV status not recorded). Some clones in this sample may be carry-over from other donors' samples. Sequencing used cultured PBMCs, obtained from culture after CMV antigen stimulation. The chain links TRBV6-6 to TRBJ2-4, with 7 positions matching TRBD1. The CDR3 bases are TGTGCCAGCACTATGGACAGGCGTTCGGTCATTCAGTACTTC. Amino acids: CASTMDRRSVIQYF.